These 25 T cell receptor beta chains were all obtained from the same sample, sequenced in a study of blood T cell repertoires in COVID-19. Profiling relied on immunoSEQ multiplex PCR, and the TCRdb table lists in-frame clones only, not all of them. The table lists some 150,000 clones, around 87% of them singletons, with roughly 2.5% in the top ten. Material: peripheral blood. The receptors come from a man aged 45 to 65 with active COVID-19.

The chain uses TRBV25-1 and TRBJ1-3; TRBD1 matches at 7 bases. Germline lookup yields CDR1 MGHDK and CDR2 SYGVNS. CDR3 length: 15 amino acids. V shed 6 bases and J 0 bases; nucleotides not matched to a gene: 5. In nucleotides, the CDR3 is TGTGCCAGCAGCGGGGACAGCTTCTCTGGAAACACCATATATTTT. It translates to CASSGDSFSGNTIYF.

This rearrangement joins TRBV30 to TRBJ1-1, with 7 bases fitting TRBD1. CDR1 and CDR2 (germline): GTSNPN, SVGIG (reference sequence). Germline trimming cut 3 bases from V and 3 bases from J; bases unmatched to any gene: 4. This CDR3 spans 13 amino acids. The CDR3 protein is CAWRRDRDTEAFF. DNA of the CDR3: TGTGCCTGGAGACGCGACAGGGACACTGAAGCTTTCTTT.

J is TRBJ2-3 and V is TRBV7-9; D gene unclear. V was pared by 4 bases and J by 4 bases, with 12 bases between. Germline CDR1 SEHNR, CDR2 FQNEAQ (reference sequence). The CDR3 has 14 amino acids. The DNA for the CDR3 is TGTGCCAGCAGCTCAACTCCGCTGGCAGATACGCAGTATTTT. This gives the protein CASSSTPLADTQYF.

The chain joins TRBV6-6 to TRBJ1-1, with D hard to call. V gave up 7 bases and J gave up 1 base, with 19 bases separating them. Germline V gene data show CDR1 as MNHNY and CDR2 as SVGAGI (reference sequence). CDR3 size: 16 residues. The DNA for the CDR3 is TGTGCCAGCAACTCACCCACGGAGAGGAGGAACACTGAAGCTTTCTTT. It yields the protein CASNSPTERRNTEAFF.

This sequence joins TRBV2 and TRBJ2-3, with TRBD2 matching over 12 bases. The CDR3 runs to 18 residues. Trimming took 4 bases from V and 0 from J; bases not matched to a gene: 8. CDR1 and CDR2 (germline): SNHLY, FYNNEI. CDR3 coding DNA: TGTGCCAGCAGTGTAGCTGGGGGACTAGCGGGCAGCACAGATACGCAGTATTTT. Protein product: CASSVAGGLAGSTDTQYF.

The CDR3 nucleotides read TGTGCCAGCAGGGGGGGGGAGAAGAATCAGCCCCAGCATTTT. Amino acids: CASRGGEKNQPQHF. The V and J genes are TRBV2 and TRBJ1-5; D might be TRBD1 (5 bases). This CDR3 is 14 amino acids long. Per germline, CDR1 SNHLY and CDR2 FYNNEI. Trimming stripped 6 bases from V and 4 bases from J, with 13 bases between.

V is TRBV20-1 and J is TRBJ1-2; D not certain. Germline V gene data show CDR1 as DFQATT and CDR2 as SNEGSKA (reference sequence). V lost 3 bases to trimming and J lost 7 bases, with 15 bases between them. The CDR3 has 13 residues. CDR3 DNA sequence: TGCAGTGCTAGTAAAGACGGATCGGGTGGCTACACCTTC. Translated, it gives CSASKDGSGGYTF.

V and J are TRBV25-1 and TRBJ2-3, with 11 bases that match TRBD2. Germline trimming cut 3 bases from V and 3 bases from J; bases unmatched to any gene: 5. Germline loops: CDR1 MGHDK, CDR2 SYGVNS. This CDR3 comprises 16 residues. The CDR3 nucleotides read TGTGCCAGCAGTGACTCTAGCGGGGGGCTTACAGATACGCAGTATTTT. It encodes CASSDSSGGLTDTQYF.

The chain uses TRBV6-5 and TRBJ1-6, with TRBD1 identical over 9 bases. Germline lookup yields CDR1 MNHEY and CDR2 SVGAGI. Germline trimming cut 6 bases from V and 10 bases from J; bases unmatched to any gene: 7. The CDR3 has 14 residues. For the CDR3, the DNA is TGTGCCAGCAGGGCGGGGACAGGGTGGTCACCCCTCCACTTT. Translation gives CASRAGTGWSPLHF.

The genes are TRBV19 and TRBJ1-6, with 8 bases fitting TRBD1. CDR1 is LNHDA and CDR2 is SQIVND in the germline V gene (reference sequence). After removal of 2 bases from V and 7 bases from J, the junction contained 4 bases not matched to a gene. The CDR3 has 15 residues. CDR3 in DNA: TGTGCCAGTAGTATAAGTGCAGGGGGCAATTCACCCCTCCACTTT. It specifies CASSISAGGNSPLHF.

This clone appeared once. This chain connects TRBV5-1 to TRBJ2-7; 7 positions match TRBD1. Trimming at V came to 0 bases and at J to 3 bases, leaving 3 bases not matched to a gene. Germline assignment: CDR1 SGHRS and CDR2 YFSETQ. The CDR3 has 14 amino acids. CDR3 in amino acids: CASSLGGTVYEQYF. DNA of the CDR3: TGCGCCAGCAGCTTGGGGGGGACAGTCTACGAGCAGTACTTC.

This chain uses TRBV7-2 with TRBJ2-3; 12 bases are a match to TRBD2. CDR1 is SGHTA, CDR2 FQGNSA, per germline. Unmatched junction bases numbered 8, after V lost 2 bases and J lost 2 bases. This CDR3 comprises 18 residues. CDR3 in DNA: TGTGCCAGCAGCTTAACTAGCGGGGGGACACATCCCACAGATACGCAGTATTTT. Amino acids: CASSLTSGGTHPTDTQYF.

The CDR3 bases are TGTGCCAGCAGCCAAGGCAGGGAACTCCATAATTCACCCCTCCACTTT. It is translated as CASSQGRELHNSPLHF. This chain connects TRBV4-2 to TRBJ1-6; tentatively, D is TRBD1 (5 bases). The CDR3 is made up of 16 amino acids. V shed 1 base and J shed 5 bases, with 12 bases lying between them. The germline gives CDR1 LGHNA, CDR2 YNFKEQ.

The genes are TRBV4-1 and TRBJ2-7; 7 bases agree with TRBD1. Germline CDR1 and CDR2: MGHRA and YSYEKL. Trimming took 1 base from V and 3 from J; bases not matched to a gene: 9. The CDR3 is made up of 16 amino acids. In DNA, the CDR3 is TGCGCCAGCAGCCAAGGTCCGGGACAGCCCTACTACGAGCAGTACTTC. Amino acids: CASSQGPGQPYYEQYF.

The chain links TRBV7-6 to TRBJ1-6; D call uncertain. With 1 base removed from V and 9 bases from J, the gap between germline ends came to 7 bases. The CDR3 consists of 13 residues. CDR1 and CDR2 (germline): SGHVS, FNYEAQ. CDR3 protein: CASSLGAGSPLHF. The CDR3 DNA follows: TGTGCCAGCAGCTTAGGGGCAGGTTCACCCCTCCACTTT.

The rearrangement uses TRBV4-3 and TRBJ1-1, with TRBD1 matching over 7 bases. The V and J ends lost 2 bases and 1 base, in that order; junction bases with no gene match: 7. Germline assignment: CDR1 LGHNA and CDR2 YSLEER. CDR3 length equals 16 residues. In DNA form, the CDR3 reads TGCGCCAGCAGCCAAAATTTGGGACAGACGAACACTGAAGCTTTCTTT. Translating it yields CASSQNLGQTNTEAFF.

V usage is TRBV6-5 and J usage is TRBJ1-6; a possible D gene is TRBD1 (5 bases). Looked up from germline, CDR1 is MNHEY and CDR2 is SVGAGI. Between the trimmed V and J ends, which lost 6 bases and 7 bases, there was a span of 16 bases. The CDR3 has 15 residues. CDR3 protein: CASRVSRTHNSPLHF. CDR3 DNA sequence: TGTGCCAGCAGGGTCAGTAGGACACACAATTCACCCCTCCACTTT.

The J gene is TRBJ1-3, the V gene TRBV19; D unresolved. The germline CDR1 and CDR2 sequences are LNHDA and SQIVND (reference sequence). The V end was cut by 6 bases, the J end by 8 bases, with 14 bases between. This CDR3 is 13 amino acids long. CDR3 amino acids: CASSPGYADTIYF. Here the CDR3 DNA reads TGTGCCAGTAGCCCTGGGTACGCGGACACCATATATTTT.

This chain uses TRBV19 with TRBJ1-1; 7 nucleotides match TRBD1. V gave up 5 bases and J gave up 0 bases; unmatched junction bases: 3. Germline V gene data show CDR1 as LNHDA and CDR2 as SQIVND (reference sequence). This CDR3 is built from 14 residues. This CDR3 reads CASSQRGLNTEAFF. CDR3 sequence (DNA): TGTGCCAGTAGTCAGAGGGGGCTGAACACTGAAGCTTTCTTT.

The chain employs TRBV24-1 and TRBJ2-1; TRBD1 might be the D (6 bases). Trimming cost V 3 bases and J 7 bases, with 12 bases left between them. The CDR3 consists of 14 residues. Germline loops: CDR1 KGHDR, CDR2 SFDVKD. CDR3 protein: CATSDPGTTNEQFF. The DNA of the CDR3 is TGTGCCACCAGTGATCCCGGGACAACTAATGAGCAGTTCTTC.

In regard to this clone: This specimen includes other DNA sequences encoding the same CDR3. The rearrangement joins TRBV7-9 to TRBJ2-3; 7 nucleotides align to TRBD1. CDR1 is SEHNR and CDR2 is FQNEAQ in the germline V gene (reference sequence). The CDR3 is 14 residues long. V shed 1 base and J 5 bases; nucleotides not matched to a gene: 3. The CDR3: CASSLGTGVDTQYF. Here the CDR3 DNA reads TGTGCCAGCAGCTTAGGGACAGGCGTAGATACGCAGTATTTT.

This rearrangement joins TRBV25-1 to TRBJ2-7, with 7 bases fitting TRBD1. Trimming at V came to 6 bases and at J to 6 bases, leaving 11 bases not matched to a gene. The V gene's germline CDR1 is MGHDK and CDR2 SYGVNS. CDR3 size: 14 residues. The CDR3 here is CASSLPTPGGEQYF. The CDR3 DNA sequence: TGTGCCAGCAGCCTCCCCACCCCAGGGGGCGAGCAGTACTTC.

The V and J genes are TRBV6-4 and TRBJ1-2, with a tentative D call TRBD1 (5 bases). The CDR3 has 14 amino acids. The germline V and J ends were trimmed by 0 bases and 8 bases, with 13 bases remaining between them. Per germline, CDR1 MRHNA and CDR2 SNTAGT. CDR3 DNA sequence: TGTGCCAGCAGTGACTCGCCCCAGGGAAGCGGCTACACCTTC. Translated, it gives CASSDSPQGSGYTF.

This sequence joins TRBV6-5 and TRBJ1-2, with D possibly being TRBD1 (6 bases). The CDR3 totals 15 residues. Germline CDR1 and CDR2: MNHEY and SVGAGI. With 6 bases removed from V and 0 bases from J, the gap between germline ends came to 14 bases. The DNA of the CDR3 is TGTGCCAGCAGCGTACAGGGATTAGCTAACTATGGCTACACCTTC. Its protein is CASSVQGLANYGYTF.

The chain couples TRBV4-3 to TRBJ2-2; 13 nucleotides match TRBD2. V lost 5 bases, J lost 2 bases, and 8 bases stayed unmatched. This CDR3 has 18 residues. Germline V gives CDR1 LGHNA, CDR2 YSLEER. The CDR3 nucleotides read TGCGCCAGCAGCGTTTCGACTAGCGGGGGGATCAACACCGGGGAGCTGTTTTTT. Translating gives CASSVSTSGGINTGELFF.